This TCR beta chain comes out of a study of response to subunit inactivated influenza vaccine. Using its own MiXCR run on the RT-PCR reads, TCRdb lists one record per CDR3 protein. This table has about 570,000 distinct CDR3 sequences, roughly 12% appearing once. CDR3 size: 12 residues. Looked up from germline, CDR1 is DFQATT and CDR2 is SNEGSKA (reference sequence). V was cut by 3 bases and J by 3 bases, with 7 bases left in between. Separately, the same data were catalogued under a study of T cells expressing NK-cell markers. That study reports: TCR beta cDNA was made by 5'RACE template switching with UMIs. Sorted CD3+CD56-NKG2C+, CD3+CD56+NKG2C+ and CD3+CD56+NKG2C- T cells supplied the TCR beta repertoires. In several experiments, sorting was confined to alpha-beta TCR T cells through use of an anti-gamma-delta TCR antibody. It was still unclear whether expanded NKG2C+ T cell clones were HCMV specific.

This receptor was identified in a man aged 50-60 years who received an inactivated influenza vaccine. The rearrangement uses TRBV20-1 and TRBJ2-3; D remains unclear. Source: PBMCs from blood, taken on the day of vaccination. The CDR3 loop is CSARDLTDTQYF. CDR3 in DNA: TGCAGTGCTAGGGACCTTACAGATACGCAGTATTTT.